The next 12 T cell receptor beta chains were all read from a single sample in a study of blood T cells in healthy people across ages. With a J-beta primer mix and a sample-barcoded 5' primer, a second PCR ran roughly 6 to 11 cycles. TCRdb used MiXCR to reprocess the 5' RACE reads, holding one entry per CDR3 protein. In the table there are 850,000 to 1,000,000 distinct CDR3 sequences, 51% of which are singletons. The sequenced sample consisted of blood. The source is a woman in her sixties or seventies in good health.

This clonotype was seen many times. This chain connects TRBV29-1 to TRBJ2-5, with TRBD2 matching 13 bases. Trimming at V came to 5 bases and at J to 5 bases, leaving 14 bases not matched to a gene. This CDR3 spans 17 amino acids. Germline CDR1 is SQVTM and CDR2 is ANQGSEA. CDR3 loop: CSVLGPGTSGMEETQYF. In DNA, the CDR3 is TGCAGCGTTCTGGGACCGGGGACTAGCGGGATGGAGGAGACCCAGTACTTC.

This clonotype has a handful of counts. The J gene is TRBJ2-7, the V gene TRBV5-6; D is possibly TRBD2 (6 bases). The V gene's germline CDR1 is SGHDT and CDR2 YYEEEE. Trimming stripped 2 bases from V and 4 bases from J, with 16 bases between. This CDR3 has 15 residues. CDR3 in DNA: TGTGCCAGCAGCTTTTTCGGAGGGAGCAGTTACGAGCAGTACTTC. Translating it yields CASSFFGGSSYEQYF.

This clonotype was seen a few times. This chain uses TRBV7-2 with TRBJ2-5, with TRBD1 matching 8 bases. V shed 5 bases and J 5 bases; nucleotides not matched to a gene: 10. The CDR3 is 15 residues long. The V gene's germline CDR1 is SGHTA and CDR2 FQGNSA. CDR3 protein: CASSDNDRGWETQYF. The CDR3 DNA reads TGTGCCAGCAGCGATAATGACAGGGGTTGGGAGACCCAGTACTTC.

This clonotype was counted between two and nine times. V usage is TRBV20-1 and J usage is TRBJ2-3, with D perhaps matching TRBD2 (6 bases). This CDR3 comprises 14 residues. Trimming left V 5 bases short and J 0 bases short, with 12 bases between. Germline V gives CDR1 DFQATT, CDR2 SNEGSKA (reference sequence). CDR3 sequence (DNA): TGCAGTGCTGTTAGCGGCCTTAGCACAGATACGCAGTATTTT. Its protein is CSAVSGLSTDTQYF.

The chain employs TRBV6-1 and TRBJ2-3, with 7 bases that match TRBD2. The V and J ends lost 7 bases and 1 base, in that order; junction bases with no gene match: 14. CDR1 MNHNS and CDR2 SASEGT come from the germline V gene. CDR3 size: 17 residues. As DNA, the CDR3 is TGTGCCAGCAAGACCTTATTGCGGGGGATTGGCACAGATACGCAGTATTTT. Residues: CASKTLLRGIGTDTQYF.

The V and J genes are TRBV12-3 or TRBV12-4 and TRBJ2-3; D is unresolved. Trimming removed 5 bases from V and 3 bases from J, with 18 bases in between. The CDR3 covers 16 residues. In DNA form, the CDR3 reads TGTGCCAGCAGTCCCCCCAGGAGTGGACGAACAGATACGCAGTATTTT. This translates into CASSPPRSGRTDTQYF.

This chain joins TRBV5-6 and TRBJ2-5; either TRBD1 or TRBD2 may supply D (6 bases each). The CDR3 has 14 amino acids. Trimming took off 6 bases at V and 4 bases at J, with 16 bases between the two ends. Germline V gene sequence: CDR1 SGHDT, CDR2 YYEEEE. CDR3 coding DNA: TGTGCCAGCATCAAAAGGGGGGCCGGAGAGACCCAGTACTTC. Amino acids: CASIKRGAGETQYF.

As regards this clonotype: Its ends do not fully match the called genes, so a read error is possible. The V and J genes are TRBV5-1 and TRBJ2-5; 7 positions agree with TRBD2. Germline V lookup: CDR1 SGHRS, CDR2 YFSETQ. There are 13 residues in the CDR3. CDR3 DNA: TGTGCCAGCAGCTTAGAACAGCGGGGGACCCAGTACTTC. This encodes CASSLEQRGTQYF.

The V gene is TRBV7-9, the J gene TRBJ2-1; D might be TRBD2 (6 bases). The J call could be wrong; TRBJ2-7 is a better fit for the DNA end. Germline-derived CDR1 and CDR2 are SEHNR and FQNEAQ (reference sequence). The CDR3 is 15 residues long. CDR3 amino acids: CASSPGLPGANEQYF. The DNA of the CDR3 is TGTGCCAGCAGTCCGGGACTCCCTGGAGCCAATGAGCAGTACTTC.

The chain is built from TRBV20-1 and TRBJ1-4; D unclear. The germline CDR1 and CDR2 sequences are DFQATT and SNEGSKA (reference sequence). This CDR3 comprises 16 residues. V gave up 0 bases and J gave up 4 bases, with 15 bases separating them. DNA of the CDR3: TGCAGTGCTAGAGATAGAATGACGGCCAATAATGAAAAACTGTTTTTT. Protein product: CSARDRMTANNEKLFF.

The count of this clonotype is one. The rearrangement links TRBV20-1 to TRBJ2-7; the D gene is possibly TRBD1 (5 bases). The germline CDR1 and CDR2 sequences are DFQATT and SNEGSKA (reference sequence). V was shortened by 0 bases and J by 0 bases, with 12 bases between the two germline ends. CDR3 length: 15 amino acids. The CDR3: CSARDSGLSSYEQYF. The CDR3 nucleotides read TGCAGTGCTAGAGATTCAGGGCTAAGCTCCTACGAGCAGTACTTC.

This chain connects TRBV10-3 to TRBJ2-7; 10 bases align to TRBD2. The trim removed 4 bases at V and 4 bases at J, leaving 10 bases unmatched. The CDR3 covers 16 residues. CDR1 and CDR2 (germline): ENHRY, SYGVKD. CDR3 amino acids: CAISGLRTSGLYEQYF. The CDR3 DNA follows: TGTGCCATCAGTGGCCTTCGGACTAGCGGACTGTACGAGCAGTACTTC.